Listed below are T cell receptor beta chains from one sample, sequenced in a study of cytomegalovirus exposure and HLA in healthy donors. Only in-frame clones appear in the TCRdb table, and some are missing; sequencing was by immunoSEQ multiplex PCR. Its table lists roughly 80,000 clones. The sample taken for sequencing was PBMCs. Source of these receptors: a girl aged 5-17 years in good health and CMV-seropositive. CDR3s include the opening cysteine and the closing phenylalanine or tryptophan.

v_call,cdr3_aa
TRBV6-6,CASSQQLEQFF
TRBV7-9,CASSVGDGGAADTQYF
TRBV13,CASSLSVRETQYF
TRBV4-1,CASGQSSGANVLTF
TRBV2,CASSESGGRVGETQYF
TRBV18,CASSPSGTDQNTEAFF
TRBV7-2,CASATPGLKNSPLHF
TRBV2,CASSDPGGGESPLHF
TRBV6-5,CASSYSPGNYGYTF
TRBV4-3,CASSQDRGGFEKLFF
TRBV9,CASSATGVSEAFF
TRBV27,CASRSQLQGGTLHF
TRBV4-1,CASSQENRDSYYEQYF
TRBV4-1,CASSQDSLDRGLGKDTQYF
TRBV28,CASSLIEETQYF
TRBV4-3,CASSQETSGGADLAKNIQYF
TRBV5-1,CASSLQGSTNTGELFF
TRBV30,CAWSCGLGGYTF
TRBV19,CASTDRQGLEAYTEAFF
TRBV19,CASSGTWEAYEQYF
TRBV13,CASSLKPRQGEDDTEAFF
TRBV5-1,CASSLVPGDYTGELFF
TRBV7-8,CASSFLVETQYF
TRBV25-1,CASSDGERGGDQPQHF
TRBV6-4,CASSVQINQPQHF
TRBV11-2,CASSSLAGGENIQYF
TRBV5-4,CASRLAGATSYEQYF
TRBV18,CASLRSGGASENQYF
TRBV14,CASSPRTGRTEAFF
TRBV27,CASSFVLNTEAFF
TRBV4-1,CASSLGQTNTEAFF
TRBV1,CTSSHETGTDTQYF
TRBV5-1,CASSFDQGAAYGYTF
TRBV13,CASSLSPGPTDTQYF
TRBV15,CATGAWELFF
TRBV5-4,CASSLVVSDNEQFF
TRBV14,CASSLSGQLNYGYTF
TRBV6-6,CASSYSIVEAFF
TRBV19,CASSELAGGRGNEQFF
TRBV2,CASSGTGGAGNQPQHF
TRBV9,CASSSDSDYGYTF
TRBV18,CASARDRGIDNYGYTF
TRBV6-5,CASSYRSGELFF
TRBV4-1,CASSRGGVGSSAYEQYF
TRBV5-4,CASSPNPDTLEAFF
TRBV9,CASSVRTGGYNEQFF
TRBV4-1,CASSGQGPYEQYF
TRBV2,CASKPQTGEGYTF
TRBV4-1,CASSQDRRDEQFF
TRBV4-1,CASSPRTTAYEQYF
TRBV7-8,CASRGGYNEQFF
TRBV9,CASSPKTSGGPYEQYF
TRBV5-1,CASSLAFGEGAEAFF
TRBV4-2,CASSLRDRGYEQYF